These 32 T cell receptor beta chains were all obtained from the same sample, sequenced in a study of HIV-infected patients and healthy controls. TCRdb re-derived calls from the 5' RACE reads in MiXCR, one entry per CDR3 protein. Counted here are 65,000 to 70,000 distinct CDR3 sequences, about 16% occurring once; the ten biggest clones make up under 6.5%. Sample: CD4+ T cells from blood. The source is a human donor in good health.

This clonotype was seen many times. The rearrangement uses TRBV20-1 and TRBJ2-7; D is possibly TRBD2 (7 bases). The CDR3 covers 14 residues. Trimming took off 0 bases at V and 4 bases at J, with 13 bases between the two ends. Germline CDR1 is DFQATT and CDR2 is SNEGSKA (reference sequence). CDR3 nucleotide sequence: TGCAGTGCTAGAGAGAACGGGGGGCGGTACGAGCAGTACTTC. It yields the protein CSARENGGRYEQYF.

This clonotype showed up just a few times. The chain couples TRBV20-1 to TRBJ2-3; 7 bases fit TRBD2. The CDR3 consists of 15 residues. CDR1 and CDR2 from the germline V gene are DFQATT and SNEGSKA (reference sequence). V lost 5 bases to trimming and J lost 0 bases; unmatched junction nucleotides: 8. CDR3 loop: CSAPPGRGSTDTQYF. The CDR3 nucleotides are TGCAGTGCTCCCCCAGGGAGGGGAAGCACAGATACGCAGTATTTT.

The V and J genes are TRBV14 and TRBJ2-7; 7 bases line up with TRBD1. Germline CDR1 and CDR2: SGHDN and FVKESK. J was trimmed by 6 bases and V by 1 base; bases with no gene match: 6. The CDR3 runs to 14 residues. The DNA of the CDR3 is TGTGCCAGCAGCCAAGGGCCCTACAGGGGCGAGCAGTACTTC. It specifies CASSQGPYRGEQYF.

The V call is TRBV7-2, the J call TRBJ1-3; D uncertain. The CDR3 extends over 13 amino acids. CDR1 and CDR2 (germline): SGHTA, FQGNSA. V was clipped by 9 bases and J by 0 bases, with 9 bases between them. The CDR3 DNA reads TGTGCCAGTGGCCTGGACTCTGGAAACACCATATATTTT. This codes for CASGLDSGNTIYF.

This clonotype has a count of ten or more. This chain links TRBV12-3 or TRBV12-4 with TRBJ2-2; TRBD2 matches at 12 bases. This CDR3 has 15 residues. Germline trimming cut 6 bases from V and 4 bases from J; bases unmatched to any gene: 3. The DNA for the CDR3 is TGTGCCAGCAGAACGACTAGCGGGAGCACCGGGGAGCTGTTTTTT. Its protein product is CASRTTSGSTGELFF.

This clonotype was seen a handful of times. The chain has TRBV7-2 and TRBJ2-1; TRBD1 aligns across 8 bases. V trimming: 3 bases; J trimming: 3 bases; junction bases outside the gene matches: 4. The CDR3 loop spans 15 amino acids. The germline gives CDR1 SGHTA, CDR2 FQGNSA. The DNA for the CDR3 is TGTGCCAGCAGCTTTTCAGGGGGCGGCTACAATGAGCAGTTCTTC. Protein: CASSFSGGGYNEQFF.

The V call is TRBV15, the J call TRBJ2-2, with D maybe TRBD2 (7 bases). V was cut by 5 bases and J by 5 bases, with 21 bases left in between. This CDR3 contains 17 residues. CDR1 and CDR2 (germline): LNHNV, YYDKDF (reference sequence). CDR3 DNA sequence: TGTGCCACCAGCCCCAAGGGGGGGGGAGGCATGACCGGGGAGCTGTTTTTT. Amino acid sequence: CATSPKGGGGMTGELFF.

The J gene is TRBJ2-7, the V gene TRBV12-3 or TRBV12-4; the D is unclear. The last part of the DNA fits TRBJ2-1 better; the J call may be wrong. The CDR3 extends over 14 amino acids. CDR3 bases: TGTGCCAGCAGTCTGGCGTTTACTAACTACGAGCAGTTCTTC. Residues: CASSLAFTNYEQFF.

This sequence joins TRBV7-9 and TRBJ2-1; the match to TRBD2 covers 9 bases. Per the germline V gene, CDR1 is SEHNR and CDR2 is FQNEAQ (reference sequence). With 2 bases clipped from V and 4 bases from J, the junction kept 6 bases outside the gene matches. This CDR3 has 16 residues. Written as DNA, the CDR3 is TGTGCCAGCAGCTTAATTAGGCGGGGGGGATACAATGAGCAGTTCTTC. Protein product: CASSLIRRGGYNEQFF. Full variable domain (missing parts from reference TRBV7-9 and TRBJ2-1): DTGVSQNPRHKITKRGQNVTFRCDPISEHNRLYWYRQTLGQGPEFLTYFQNEAQLEKSRLLSDRFSAERPKGSFSTLEIQRTEQGDSAMYLCASSLIRRGGYNEQFFGPGTRLTVL.

The CDR3 region has the DNA TGTGCCTGGAGTGTACTAGCGGGCACAGATACGCAGTATTTT. Translated, it gives CAWSVLAGTDTQYF. The V and J genes are TRBV30 and TRBJ2-3; 8 bases agree with TRBD2. J gave up 1 base and V 0 bases, and 0 bases lay outside the gene matches. This CDR3 is 14 amino acids long. Germline V gene data show CDR1 as GTSNPN and CDR2 as SVGIG (reference sequence).

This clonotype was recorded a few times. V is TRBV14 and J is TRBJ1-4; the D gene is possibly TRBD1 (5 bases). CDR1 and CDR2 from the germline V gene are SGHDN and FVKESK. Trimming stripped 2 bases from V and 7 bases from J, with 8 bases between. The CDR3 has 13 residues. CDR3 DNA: TGTGCCAGCAGCCAACGACAGCTTGAAAAACTGTTTTTT. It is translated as CASSQRQLEKLFF.

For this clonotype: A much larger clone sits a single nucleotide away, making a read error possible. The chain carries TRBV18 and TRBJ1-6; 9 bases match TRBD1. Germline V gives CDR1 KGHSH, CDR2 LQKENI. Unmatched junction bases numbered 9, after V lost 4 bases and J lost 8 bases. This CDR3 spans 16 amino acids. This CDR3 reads CASSLARQGGDSPLHF. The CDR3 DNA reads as TGTGCCAGCTCACTCGCCCGACAGGGGGGTGATTCACCCCTCCACTTT.

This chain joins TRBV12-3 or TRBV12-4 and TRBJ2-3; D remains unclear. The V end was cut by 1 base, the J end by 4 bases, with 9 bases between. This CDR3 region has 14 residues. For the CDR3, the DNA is TGTGCCAGCAGTTTAGTACTACCCCCAGATACGCAGTATTTT. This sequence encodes CASSLVLPPDTQYF.

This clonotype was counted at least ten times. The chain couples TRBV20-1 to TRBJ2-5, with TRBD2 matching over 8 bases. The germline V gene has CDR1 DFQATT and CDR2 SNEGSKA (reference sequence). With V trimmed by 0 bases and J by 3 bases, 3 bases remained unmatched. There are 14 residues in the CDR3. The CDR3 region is CSARDTGGKETQYF. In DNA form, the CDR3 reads TGCAGTGCTAGAGATACGGGAGGGAAAGAGACCCAGTACTTC.

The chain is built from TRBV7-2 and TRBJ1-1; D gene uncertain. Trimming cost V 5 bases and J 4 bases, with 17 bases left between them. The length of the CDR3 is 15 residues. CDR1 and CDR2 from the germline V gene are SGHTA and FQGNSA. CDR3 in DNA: TGTGCCAGCAGCCCTGGGTCCCGGCGGGGCACTGAAGCTTTCTTT. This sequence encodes CASSPGSRRGTEAFF.

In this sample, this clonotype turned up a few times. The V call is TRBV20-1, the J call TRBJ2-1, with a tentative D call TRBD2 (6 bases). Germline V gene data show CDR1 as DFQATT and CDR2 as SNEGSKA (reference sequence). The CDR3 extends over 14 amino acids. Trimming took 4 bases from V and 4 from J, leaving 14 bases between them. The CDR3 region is CSAKSGPPYNEQFF. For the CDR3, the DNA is TGCAGTGCTAAGAGCGGGCCCCCTTACAATGAGCAGTTCTTC.

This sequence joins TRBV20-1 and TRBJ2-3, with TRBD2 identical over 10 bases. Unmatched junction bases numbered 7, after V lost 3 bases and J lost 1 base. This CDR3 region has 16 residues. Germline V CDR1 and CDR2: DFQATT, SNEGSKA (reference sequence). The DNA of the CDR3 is TGCAGTGCTAGGCTAGCGGGAGTGGGTGGCACAGATACGCAGTATTTT. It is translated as CSARLAGVGGTDTQYF.

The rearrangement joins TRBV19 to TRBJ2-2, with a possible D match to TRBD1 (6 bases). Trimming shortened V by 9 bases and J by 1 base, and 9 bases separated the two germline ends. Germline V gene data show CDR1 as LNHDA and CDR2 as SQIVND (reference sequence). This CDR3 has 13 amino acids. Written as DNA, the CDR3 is TGTGCCAGAGAGGACAGGAACACCGGGGAGCTGTTTTTT. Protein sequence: CAREDRNTGELFF.

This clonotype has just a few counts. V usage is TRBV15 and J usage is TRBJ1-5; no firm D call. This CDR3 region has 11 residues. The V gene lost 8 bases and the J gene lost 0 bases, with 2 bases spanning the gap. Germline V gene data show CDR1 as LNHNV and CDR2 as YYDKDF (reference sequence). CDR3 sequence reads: CATSSNQPQHF. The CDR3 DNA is TGTGCCACCTCTAGCAATCAGCCCCAGCATTTT.

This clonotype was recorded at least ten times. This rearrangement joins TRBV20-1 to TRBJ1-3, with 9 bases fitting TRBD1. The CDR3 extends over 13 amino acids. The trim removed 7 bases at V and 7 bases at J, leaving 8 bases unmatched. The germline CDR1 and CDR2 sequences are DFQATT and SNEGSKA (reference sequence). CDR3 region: CSVRDRERNTIYF. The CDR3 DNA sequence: TGCAGTGTGAGGGACAGGGAACGGAACACCATATATTTT.

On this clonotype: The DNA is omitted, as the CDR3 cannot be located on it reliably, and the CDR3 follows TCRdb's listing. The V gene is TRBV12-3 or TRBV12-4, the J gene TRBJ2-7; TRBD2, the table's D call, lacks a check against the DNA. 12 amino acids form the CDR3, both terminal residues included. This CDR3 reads CASSFGSGTQLF.

In DNA, the CDR3 is TGTGCCAGCAGTTACGGGGCCCTGGCGGATAATGAGCAGTTCTTC. Amino acids: CASSYGALADNEQFF. V and J are TRBV6-6 and TRBJ2-1; D is perhaps TRBD1 (5 bases). The CDR3 contains 15 residues. Germline lookup yields CDR1 MNHNY and CDR2 SVGAGI (reference sequence). V was cut by 2 bases and J by 7 bases, with 15 bases left in between.

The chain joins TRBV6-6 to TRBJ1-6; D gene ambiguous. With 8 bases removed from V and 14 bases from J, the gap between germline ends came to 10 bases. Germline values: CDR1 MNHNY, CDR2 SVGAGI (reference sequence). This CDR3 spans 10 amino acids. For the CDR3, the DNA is TGTGCCAGCGGGAGTAGCACCCTCCACTTT. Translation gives CASGSSTLHF.

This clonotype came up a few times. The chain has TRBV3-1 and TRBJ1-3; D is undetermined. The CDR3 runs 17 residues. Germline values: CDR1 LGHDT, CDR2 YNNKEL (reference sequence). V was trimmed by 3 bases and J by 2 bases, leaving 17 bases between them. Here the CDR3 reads CASSHATRTAAGNTIYF. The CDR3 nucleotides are TGTGCCAGCAGCCACGCAACCCGGACGGCCGCTGGAAACACCATATATTTT. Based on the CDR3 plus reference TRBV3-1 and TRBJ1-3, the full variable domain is DTAVSQTPKYLVTQMGNDKSIKCEQNLGHDTMYWYKQDSKKFLKIMFSYNNKELIINETVPNRFSPKSPDKAHLNLHINSLELGDSAVYFCASSHATRTAAGNTIYFGEGSWLTVV.

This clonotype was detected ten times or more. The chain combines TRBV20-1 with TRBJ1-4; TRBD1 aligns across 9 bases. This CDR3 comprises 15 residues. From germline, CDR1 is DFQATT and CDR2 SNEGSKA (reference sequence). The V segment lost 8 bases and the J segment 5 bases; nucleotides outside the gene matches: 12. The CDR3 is CSPRGGTGNNEKLFF. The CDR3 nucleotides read TGCAGTCCCAGAGGGGGGACAGGGAACAATGAAAAACTGTTTTTT.

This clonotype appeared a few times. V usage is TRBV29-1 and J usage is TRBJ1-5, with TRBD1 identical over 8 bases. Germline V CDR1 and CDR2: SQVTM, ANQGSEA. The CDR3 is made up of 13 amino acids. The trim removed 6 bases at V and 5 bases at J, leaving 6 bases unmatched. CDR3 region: CSVATGVDQPQHF. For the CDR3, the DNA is TGCAGCGTGGCGACAGGGGTGGATCAGCCCCAGCATTTT.

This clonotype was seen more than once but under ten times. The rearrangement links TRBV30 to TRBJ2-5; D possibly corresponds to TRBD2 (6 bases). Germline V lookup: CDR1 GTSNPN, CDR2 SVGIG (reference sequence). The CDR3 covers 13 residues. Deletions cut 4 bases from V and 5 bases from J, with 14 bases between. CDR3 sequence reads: CAWTGWTTETQYF. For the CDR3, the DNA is TGTGCCTGGACGGGGTGGACTACGGAGACCCAGTACTTC.

The CDR3 DNA is TGTGCCAGCAGCTTATGGTTAAGTCTAGCATCGGGTGAGCAGTTCTTC. Its translation is CASSLWLSLASGEQFF. The J gene is TRBJ2-1, the V gene TRBV7-9; the D gene is possibly TRBD2 (5 bases). Germline CDR1 and CDR2: SEHNR and FQNEAQ (reference sequence). The CDR3 contains 16 residues. V dropped 2 bases and J dropped 9 bases, with 20 bases sitting between them.

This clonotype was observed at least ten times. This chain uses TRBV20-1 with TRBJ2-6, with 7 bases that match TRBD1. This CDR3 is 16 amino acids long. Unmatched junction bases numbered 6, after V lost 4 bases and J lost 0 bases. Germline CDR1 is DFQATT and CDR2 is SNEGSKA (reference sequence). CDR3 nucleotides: TGCAGTGCTACAAGCTGGGACAGCTCTGGGGCCAACGTCCTGACTTTC. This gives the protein CSATSWDSSGANVLTF.

The CDR3 sequence is CASPHRFNSPLHF. In nucleotides, the CDR3 is TGTGCCAGCCCGCACAGATTTAATTCACCCCTCCACTTT. This chain joins TRBV25-1 and TRBJ1-6; D unclear. Per germline, CDR1 MGHDK and CDR2 SYGVNS. CDR3 length: 13 residues. V was shortened by 8 bases and J by 6 bases, with 11 bases between the two germline ends.

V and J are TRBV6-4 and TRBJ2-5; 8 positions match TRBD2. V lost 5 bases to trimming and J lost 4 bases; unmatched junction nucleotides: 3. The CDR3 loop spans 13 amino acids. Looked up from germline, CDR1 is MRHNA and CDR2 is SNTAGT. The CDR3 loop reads CASSRSGGETQYF. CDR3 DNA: TGTGCCAGCAGTAGAAGCGGGGGAGAGACCCAGTACTTC.

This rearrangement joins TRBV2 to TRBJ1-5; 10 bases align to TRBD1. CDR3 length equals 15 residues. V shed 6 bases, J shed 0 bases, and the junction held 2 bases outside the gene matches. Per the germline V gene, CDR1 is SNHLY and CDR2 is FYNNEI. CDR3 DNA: TGTGCCAGCAGAGGGACAGGGGATAGCAATCAGCCCCAGCATTTT. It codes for CASRGTGDSNQPQHF.